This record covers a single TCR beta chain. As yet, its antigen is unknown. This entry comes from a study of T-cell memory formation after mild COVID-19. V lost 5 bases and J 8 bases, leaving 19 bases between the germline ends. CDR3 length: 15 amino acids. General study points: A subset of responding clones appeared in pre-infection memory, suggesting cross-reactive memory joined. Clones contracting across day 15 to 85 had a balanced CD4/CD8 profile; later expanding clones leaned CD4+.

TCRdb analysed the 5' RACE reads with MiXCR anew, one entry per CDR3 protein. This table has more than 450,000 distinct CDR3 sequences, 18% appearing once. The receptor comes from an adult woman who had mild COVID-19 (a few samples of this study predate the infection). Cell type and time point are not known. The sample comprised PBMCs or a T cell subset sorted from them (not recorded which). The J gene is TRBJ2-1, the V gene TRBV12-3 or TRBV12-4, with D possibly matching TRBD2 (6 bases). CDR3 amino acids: CASSHPPTSTDEQFF. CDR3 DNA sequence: TGTGCCAGCAGTCACCCCCCGACTAGTACCGATGAGCAGTTCTTC.